This TCR beta chain emerged from a study of blood T cell repertoires in COVID-19. Study as a whole: The United States, Italy and Spain provided the acute and convalescent COVID-19 samples. Sources were T cells, B-cell-depleted T cells, or PBMCs; the material itself was cDNA or gDNA.

The repertoire was sequenced with immunoSEQ multiplex PCR; TCRdb's copy has only in-frame clones and lacks some. The sample has about 150,000 clones; roughly nine tenths are singletons. Unmatched junction bases numbered 3, after V lost 1 base and J lost 11 bases. This CDR3 is built from 12 residues. Germline CDR1 reads SGHTA; CDR2 reads FQGNSA. Input material: peripheral blood. This receptor was obtained from a woman between 65 and 79 years old with acute or convalescent COVID-19. V gene TRBV7-2 combines with J gene TRBJ1-1; 8 bases map to TRBD1. The CDR3 region is CASSLVGQEAFF. CDR3 nucleotides: TGTGCCAGCAGCTTAGTGGGACAGGAGGCTTTCTTT.